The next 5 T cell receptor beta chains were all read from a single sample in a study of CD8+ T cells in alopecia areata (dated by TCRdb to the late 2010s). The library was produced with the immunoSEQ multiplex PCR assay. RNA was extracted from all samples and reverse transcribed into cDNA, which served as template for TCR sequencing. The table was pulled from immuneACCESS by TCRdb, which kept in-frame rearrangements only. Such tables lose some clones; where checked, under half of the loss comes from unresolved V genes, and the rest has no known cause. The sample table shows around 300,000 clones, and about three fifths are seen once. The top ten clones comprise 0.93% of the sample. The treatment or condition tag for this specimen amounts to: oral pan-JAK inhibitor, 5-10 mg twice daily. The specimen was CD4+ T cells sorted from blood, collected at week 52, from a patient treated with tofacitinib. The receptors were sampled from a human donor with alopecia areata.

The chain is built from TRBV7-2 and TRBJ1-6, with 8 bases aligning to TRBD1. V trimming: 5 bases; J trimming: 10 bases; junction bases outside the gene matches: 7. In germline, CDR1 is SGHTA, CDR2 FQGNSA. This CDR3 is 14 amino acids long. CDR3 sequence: CASSQPRTGSPLHF. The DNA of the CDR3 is TGTGCCAGCAGCCAGCCCCGGACAGGGTCACCCCTCCACTTT.

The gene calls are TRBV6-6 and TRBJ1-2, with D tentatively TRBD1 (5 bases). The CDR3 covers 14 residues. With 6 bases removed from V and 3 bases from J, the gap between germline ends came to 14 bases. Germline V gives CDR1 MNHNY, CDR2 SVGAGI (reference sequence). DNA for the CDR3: TGTGCCAGCAGAGCCGAGGGGCCTGACTATGGCTACACCTTC. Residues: CASRAEGPDYGYTF.

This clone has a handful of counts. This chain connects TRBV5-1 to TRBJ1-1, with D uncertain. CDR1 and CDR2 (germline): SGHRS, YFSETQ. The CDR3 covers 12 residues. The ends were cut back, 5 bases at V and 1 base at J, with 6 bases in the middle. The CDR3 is CASSEPNTEAFF. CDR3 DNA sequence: TGCGCCAGCAGTGAACCGAACACTGAAGCTTTCTTT.

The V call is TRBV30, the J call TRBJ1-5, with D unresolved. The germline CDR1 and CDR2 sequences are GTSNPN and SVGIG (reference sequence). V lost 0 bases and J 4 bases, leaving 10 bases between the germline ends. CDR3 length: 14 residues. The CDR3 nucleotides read TGTGCCTGGAGTGTTAGCGGAACTAATCAGCCCCAGCATTTT. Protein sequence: CAWSVSGTNQPQHF.

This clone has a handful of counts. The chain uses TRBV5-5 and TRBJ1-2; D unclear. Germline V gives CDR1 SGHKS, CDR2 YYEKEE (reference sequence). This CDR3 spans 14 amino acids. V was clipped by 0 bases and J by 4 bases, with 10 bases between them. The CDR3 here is CASSLDDPGYGYTF. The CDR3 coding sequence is TGTGCCAGCAGCTTGGACGATCCCGGCTATGGCTACACCTTC.